This TCR beta chain was observed in a study of graft-versus-host responses after intestinal transplantation. As for this clone: Its antigen is as yet unknown.

The CDR3 is 17 amino acids. Germline CDR1 reads LGHNA; CDR2 reads YNFKEQ. Trimming removed 5 bases at V and 4 bases at J, with 20 bases between. Sequenced by immunoSEQ multiplex PCR; TCRdb stores in-frame clones only, minus some. This sample has tens of thousands of clones, with 94% found just once. The sample here was unstimulated CD4+ T cells sorted from spleen or lymph node cells, taken before transplant. The receptor was isolated from a human donor who was the organ donor for an intestinal transplant. This chain uses TRBV4-2 with TRBJ1-4; D might be TRBD1 (5 bases). This CDR3 is CASSFPLGAANNEKLFF. The CDR3 region has the DNA TGTGCCAGCAGCTTCCCCCTAGGGGCAGCAAATAATGAAAAACTGTTTTTT.